This entry describes one TCR beta chain. The CDR3 totals 15 residues. V lost 1 base, J lost 6 bases, and 6 bases stayed unmatched. Germline loops: CDR1 LGHNA, CDR2 YNFKEQ. Clones were sequenced by immunoSEQ multiplex PCR, and TCRdb holds only the in-frame ones, with some missing. The sample consists of over a million clones, roughly 96% of them appearing once. The data are from a study of shared clonotypes between healthy human individuals. The J gene is TRBJ2-1, the V gene TRBV4-2; 7 bases agree with TRBD2. Sequencing was performed on naive CD4+ T cells sorted from blood. Subset reported: CD45RA+ positively selected. The TCR was taken from a young man in good health. The CDR3 protein is CASSQGLASGNEQFF. The CDR3 DNA sequence: TGTGCCAGCAGCCAAGGACTAGCATCGGGCAATGAGCAGTTCTTC.